Following are 10 T cell receptor beta chains from one sample sequenced in a study of T cell responses to AZD1222 COVID-19 vaccine. Measured with immunoSEQ multiplex PCR; TCRdb has only the in-frame clones, and not every one. The table includes nearly 110,000 clones, around 91% detected once. The source was peripheral blood, collected on day 0 of AZD1222 vaccination. The receptors originated from an adult in good health.

The gene calls are TRBV6-2 or TRBV6-3 and TRBJ1-6; the match to TRBD1 covers 7 bases. CDR1 and CDR2 (germline): MNHEY, SVGEGT. This CDR3 comprises 16 residues. With 6 bases clipped from V and 5 bases from J, the junction kept 10 bases outside the gene matches. CDR3 DNA: TGTGCCAGCAGCTTCTCGATAACAGGGGATAATTCACCCCTCCACTTT. As protein: CASSFSITGDNSPLHF.

The chain has TRBV5-1 and TRBJ1-2; no definite D call. CDR1 is SGHRS and CDR2 is YFSETQ in the germline V gene. The CDR3 covers 13 residues. Trimming pared 4 bases from V and 4 bases from J, leaving 11 bases between. CDR3 residues: CASSPGPGYGYTF. The CDR3 coding sequence is TGCGCCAGCAGCCCTGGCCCGGGCTATGGCTACACCTTC.

The chain recombines TRBV6-5 with TRBJ1-1; weak D call: TRBD1 (5 bases). Germline CDR1 is MNHEY and CDR2 is SVGAGI. CDR3 length equals 14 residues. V shed 8 bases and J shed 5 bases, with 18 bases lying between them. The CDR3 loop is CASRDPLAGTEAFF. The DNA for the CDR3 is TGTGCCAGCCGCGACCCCTTGGCAGGGACTGAAGCTTTCTTT.

The chain joins TRBV11-2 to TRBJ2-3; D gene uncertain. Per germline, CDR1 SGHAT and CDR2 FQNNGV. V shed 5 bases and J shed 0 bases, with 15 bases lying between them. The CDR3 is 16 amino acids. The CDR3: CASSPELRRSTDTQYF. CDR3 bases: TGTGCCAGCAGCCCCGAACTGCGCAGGAGCACAGATACGCAGTATTTT.

V is TRBV11-2 and J is TRBJ2-1; TRBD1 aligns across 7 bases. Germline CDR1 is SGHAT and CDR2 is FQNNGV. CDR3 length: 15 residues. Germline trimming cut 3 bases from V and 3 bases from J; bases unmatched to any gene: 5. The CDR3: CASSFRDSIYNEQFF. The CDR3 region has the DNA TGTGCCAGCAGCTTCCGGGACAGCATCTACAATGAGCAGTTCTTC.

The chain uses TRBV4-3 and TRBJ1-1; D gene uncertain. The CDR3 is 15 amino acids. V lost 1 base, J lost 0 bases, and 9 bases lay in between. Germline CDR1 reads LGHNA; CDR2 reads YSLEER. In DNA form, the CDR3 reads TGCGCCAGCAGCCAAGCCCACCGATTGAACACTGAAGCTTTCTTT. The encoded protein is CASSQAHRLNTEAFF.

This chain joins TRBV7-9 and TRBJ2-3, with D hard to call. V shed 5 bases and J shed 2 bases, with 11 bases lying between them. Per the germline V gene, CDR1 is SEHNR and CDR2 is FQNEAQ (reference sequence). The CDR3 spans 14 residues. CDR3 DNA sequence: TGTGCCAGCAGCCGGACCGTTTACACAGATACGCAGTATTTT. The encoded protein is CASSRTVYTDTQYF.

The rearrangement links TRBV7-2 to TRBJ2-2; D is unresolved. This CDR3 is built from 12 residues. V lost 4 bases and J 8 bases, leaving 8 bases between the germline ends. From germline, CDR1 is SGHTA and CDR2 FQGNSA. The CDR3 DNA reads TGTGCCAGCAGCTCCCATTGGGGGGAGCTGTTTTTT. Amino acid sequence: CASSSHWGELFF.

This chain connects TRBV2 to TRBJ2-1; 8 bases are shared with TRBD2. Trimming removed 6 bases from V and 2 bases from J; junction bases left unmatched: 9. This CDR3 is built from 16 residues. Looked up from germline, CDR1 is SNHLY and CDR2 is FYNNEI. The CDR3 sequence: CASSASGTSAYNEQFF. The CDR3 region has the DNA TGTGCCAGCAGCGCCTCCGGGACTAGTGCCTACAATGAGCAGTTCTTC.

Written as DNA, the CDR3 is TGTGCCAGCAGTGACTCGGCTGGAGGGGTTGGCTACACCTTC. Amino acid sequence: CASSDSAGGVGYTF. The gene calls are TRBV6-4 and TRBJ1-2; tentative D call: TRBD1 (5 bases). The germline V gene encodes CDR1 MRHNA and CDR2 SNTAGT. This CDR3 comprises 14 residues. Trimming pared 0 bases from V and 7 bases from J, leaving 12 bases between.